This T cell receptor beta chain appears in the sequencing data of a study of shared clonotypes between healthy human individuals. The study's findings and limits: It was the non-shared clonotypes that had lower generation probabilities than clonotypes shared by all four donors. Generally, naive subsets (rather than memory subsets) showed larger estimated richness.

On this clone: The antigen remains undetermined.

This CDR3 region has 13 residues. CDR1 is MNHNY and CDR2 is SVGAGI in the germline V gene (reference sequence). Trimming shortened V by 8 bases and J by 0 bases, and 8 bases separated the two germline ends. Deep-level assay runs were performed. Profiling relied on immunoSEQ multiplex PCR, and the TCRdb table lists in-frame clones only, not all of them. The sample holds approximately 2.5 million clones, approximately 93% seen once. Sequencing was performed on naive CD4+ T cells from PBMCs. Subset noted: CD45RA+ positively selected. This sequence was found in a man aged 18 to 30 in good health. Some clones in this sample may be carry-over from other donors' samples. The chain carries TRBV6-6 and TRBJ1-3, with no clear D. The CDR3 DNA sequence: TGTGCCAGCGGGCCAGGCTCTGGAAACACCATATATTTT. As protein: CASGPGSGNTIYF.